Listed here are 8 T cell receptor beta chains from one sample, sequenced in a study of cytomegalovirus exposure and HLA in healthy donors. Primers: 60 Vbeta forward and 13 Jbeta reverse. Libraries were prepared by immunoSEQ multiplex PCR; TCRdb keeps only in-frame clonotypes and omits some of them. The repertoire includes approximately 200,000 clones, almost 75% of them detected once, and approximately 3% sits in the top ten. Sequenced sample: PBMCs. The origin of the receptors is a woman in her 30s in good health and CMV-seropositive.

The CDR3 region has the DNA TGCGCCAGCAGCTTGGGGCAGGGAGGGACCGAGCAGTACTTC. It codes for CASSLGQGGTEQYF. This chain links TRBV5-1 with TRBJ2-5; TRBD2 aligns across 7 bases. Matching the DNA end better, TRBJ2-7 makes the J call doubtful. In germline, CDR1 is SGHRS, CDR2 YFSETQ. This CDR3 comprises 14 residues.

This clone was seen only once. The chain has TRBV27 and TRBJ1-1, with 7 bases fitting TRBD1. Germline CDR1 reads MNHEY; CDR2 reads SMNVEV (reference sequence). The ends lost 8 bases at V and 7 bases at J; junction bases unmatched: 13. This CDR3 spans 14 amino acids. The CDR3 DNA reads TGTGCCAGCGGCCTCTTGGGACAGACTGTTGAAGCTTTCTTT. Encoded protein: CASGLLGQTVEAFF.

This clone was seen only a few times. The rearrangement links TRBV5-1 to TRBJ2-3, with TRBD1 matching over 7 bases. Germline V gene lookup returns CDR1 SGHRS and CDR2 YFSETQ. This CDR3 has 20 amino acids. The J segment lost 2 bases and the V segment lost 0 bases, leaving 18 bases of the junction unmatched. The DNA of the CDR3 is TGCGCCAGCAGCTTGGATGGCTGGGGGACCGGGACAGACAACACAGATACGCAGTATTTT. This translates into CASSLDGWGTGTDNTDTQYF.

This chain connects TRBV7-2 to TRBJ2-7; D remains unclear. CDR1 is SGHTA and CDR2 is FQGNSA in the germline V gene. With 5 bases removed from V and 6 bases from J, the gap between germline ends came to 14 bases. The CDR3 length is 13 residues. CDR3 protein: CASSEVTSGEQYF. The CDR3, as DNA: TGTGCCAGCAGCGAAGTCACTTCGGGCGAGCAGTACTTC.

The chain uses TRBV2 and TRBJ2-1, with a possible D match to TRBD1 (6 bases). The CDR3 runs 13 residues. Germline V lookup: CDR1 SNHLY, CDR2 FYNNEI. The V gene lost 8 bases and the J gene lost 5 bases, with 13 bases spanning the gap. The CDR3 loop reads CASQWDNNNEQFF. DNA for the CDR3: TGTGCCAGCCAATGGGACAACAACAATGAGCAGTTCTTC.

The V and J genes are TRBV6-1 and TRBJ1-6, with a possible D match to TRBD1 (5 bases). The germline V and J ends were trimmed by 2 bases and 9 bases, with 14 bases remaining between them. The CDR3 is 15 amino acids. Germline CDR1 MNHNS, CDR2 SASEGT. CDR3 DNA sequence: TGTGCCAGCAGTGAAATGTGGGGCGGTGTTTCACCCCTCCACTTT. This encodes CASSEMWGGVSPLHF.

This sequence joins TRBV6-5 and TRBJ2-1; 7 nucleotides align to TRBD1. Germline lookup yields CDR1 MNHEY and CDR2 SVGAGI. Unmatched junction bases numbered 11, after V lost 6 bases and J lost 6 bases. This CDR3 has 15 residues. CDR3 loop: CASRPTGMGINEQFF. DNA for the CDR3: TGTGCCAGCAGACCGACAGGGATGGGTATCAATGAGCAGTTCTTC.

This chain joins TRBV5-4 and TRBJ2-5; 7 bases are shared with TRBD2. The J segment lost 2 bases and the V segment lost 2 bases, leaving 3 bases of the junction unmatched. The germline V gene has CDR1 SGHNT and CDR2 YYREEE (reference sequence). The CDR3 is made up of 14 amino acids. As DNA, the CDR3 is TGTGCCAGCAGCTTCAGGCGGGAGCAAGAGACCCAGTACTTC. As protein: CASSFRREQETQYF.